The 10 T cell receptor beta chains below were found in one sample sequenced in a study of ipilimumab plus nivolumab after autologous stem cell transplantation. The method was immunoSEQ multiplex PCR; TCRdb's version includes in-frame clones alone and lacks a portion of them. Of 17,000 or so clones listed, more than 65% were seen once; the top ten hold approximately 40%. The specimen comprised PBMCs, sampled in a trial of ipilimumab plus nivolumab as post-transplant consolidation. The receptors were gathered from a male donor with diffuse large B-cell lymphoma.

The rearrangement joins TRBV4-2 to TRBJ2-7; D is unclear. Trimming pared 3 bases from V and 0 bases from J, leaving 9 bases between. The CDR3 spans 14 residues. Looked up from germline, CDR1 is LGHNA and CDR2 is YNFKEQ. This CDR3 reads CASSQALNSYEQYF. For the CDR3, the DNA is TGTGCCAGCAGCCAGGCCCTAAACTCCTACGAGCAGTACTTC.

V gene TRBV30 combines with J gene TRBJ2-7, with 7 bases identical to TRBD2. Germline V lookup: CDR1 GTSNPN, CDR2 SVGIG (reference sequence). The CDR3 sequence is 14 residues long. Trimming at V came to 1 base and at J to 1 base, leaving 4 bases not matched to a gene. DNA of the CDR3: TGTGCCTGGAGTGCGGGGGGTACGTCCTACGAGCAGTACTTC. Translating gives CAWSAGGTSYEQYF.

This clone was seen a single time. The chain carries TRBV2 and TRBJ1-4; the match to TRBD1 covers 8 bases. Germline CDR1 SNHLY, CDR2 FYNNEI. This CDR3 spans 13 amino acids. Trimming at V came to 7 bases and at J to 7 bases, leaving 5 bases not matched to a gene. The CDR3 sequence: CASIRGRLEKLFF. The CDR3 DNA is TGTGCCAGCATCAGGGGGCGCCTTGAAAAACTGTTTTTT.

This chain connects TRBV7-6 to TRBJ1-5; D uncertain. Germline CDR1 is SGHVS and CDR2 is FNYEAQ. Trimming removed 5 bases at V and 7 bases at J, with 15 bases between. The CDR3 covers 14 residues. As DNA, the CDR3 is TGTGCCAGCAGCGACTACCCCCGGGGACAGCCCCAGCATTTT. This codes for CASSDYPRGQPQHF.

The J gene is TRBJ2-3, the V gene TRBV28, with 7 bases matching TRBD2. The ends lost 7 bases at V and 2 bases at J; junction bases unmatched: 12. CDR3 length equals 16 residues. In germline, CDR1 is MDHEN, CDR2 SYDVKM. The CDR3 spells CASTWQGLSLTDTQYF. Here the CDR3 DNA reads TGTGCCAGCACCTGGCAGGGACTAAGTCTCACAGATACGCAGTATTTT.

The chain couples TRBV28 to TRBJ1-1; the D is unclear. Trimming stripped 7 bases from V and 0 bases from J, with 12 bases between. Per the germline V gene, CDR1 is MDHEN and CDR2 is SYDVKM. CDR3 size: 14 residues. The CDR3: CASNSGPVNTEAFF. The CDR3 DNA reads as TGTGCCAGCAACTCAGGCCCGGTGAACACTGAAGCTTTCTTT. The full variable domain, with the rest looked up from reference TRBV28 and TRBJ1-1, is DVKVTQSSRYLVKRTGEKVFLECVQDMDHENMFWYRQDPGLGLRLIYFSYDVKMKEKGDIPEGYSVSREKKERFSLILESASTNQTSMYLCASNSGPVNTEAFFGQGTRLTVV.

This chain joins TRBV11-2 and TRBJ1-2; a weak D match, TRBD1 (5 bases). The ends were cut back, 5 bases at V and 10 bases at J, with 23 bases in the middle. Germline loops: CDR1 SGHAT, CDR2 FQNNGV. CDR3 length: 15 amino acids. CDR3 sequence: CASSRGLDTQGDYTF. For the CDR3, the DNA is TGTGCCAGCAGCAGGGGATTGGACACCCAGGGAGACTACACCTTC.

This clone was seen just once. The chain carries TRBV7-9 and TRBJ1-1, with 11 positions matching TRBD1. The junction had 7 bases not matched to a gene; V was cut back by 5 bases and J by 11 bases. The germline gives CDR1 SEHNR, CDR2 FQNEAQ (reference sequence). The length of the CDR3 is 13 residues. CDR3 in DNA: TGTGCCAGCAGCGCCGGGACAGGGGGTTCGGCTTTCTTT. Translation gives CASSAGTGGSAFF. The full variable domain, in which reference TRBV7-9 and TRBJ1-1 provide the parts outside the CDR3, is DTGVSQNPRHKITKRGQNVTFRCDPISEHNRLYWYRQTLGQGPEFLTYFQNEAQLEKSRLLSDRFSAERPKGSFSTLEIQRTEQGDSAMYLCASSAGTGGSAFFGQGTRLTVV.

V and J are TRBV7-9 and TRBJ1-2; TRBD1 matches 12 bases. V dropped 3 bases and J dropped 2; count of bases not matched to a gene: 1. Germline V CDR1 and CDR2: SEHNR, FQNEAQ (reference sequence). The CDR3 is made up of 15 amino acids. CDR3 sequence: CASSLGQGANYGYTF. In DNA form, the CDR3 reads TGTGCCAGCAGCTTGGGACAGGGGGCGAACTATGGCTACACCTTC.

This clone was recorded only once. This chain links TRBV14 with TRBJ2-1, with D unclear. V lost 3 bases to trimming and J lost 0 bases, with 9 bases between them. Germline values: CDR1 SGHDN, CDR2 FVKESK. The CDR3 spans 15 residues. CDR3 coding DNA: TGTGCCAGCAGCCAGCTGGGAAGCTCCTACAATGAGCAGTTCTTC. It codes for CASSQLGSSYNEQFF.